This entry is about one TCR beta chain. The entry originates in a study of blood T cell repertoires in COVID-19. On the study more broadly: Italy, Spain and the United States were the sources of the convalescent and acute COVID-19 samples. Sample material is recorded as cDNA or gDNA derived from T cells, B-cell-depleted T cells, or PBMCs.

As handled by the study authors: Reference gene primer amplification yielded estimated nucleated cell counts. TCRdb keeps only in-frame clones here, not all; method: immunoSEQ multiplex PCR. Clonal size and the V and J genes are those of that table, whereas D and trimming came from the DNA. The data show approximately 190,000 clones, with over 75% seen just once and approximately 0.5% held by the top ten. Germline V CDR1 and CDR2: MNHEY, SVGEGT. Trimming removed 3 bases at V and 6 bases at J, with 14 bases between. The CDR3 runs 15 residues. The rearrangement uses TRBV6-2 or TRBV6-3 and TRBJ2-2, with D possibly being TRBD2 (6 bases). The TCR comes from a man aged 45-60 years with acute or convalescent COVID-19. Sequenced material: peripheral blood. DNA for the CDR3: TGTGCCAGCAGTTATCGGCGGGGTCGGGCCGGGGAGCTGTTTTTT. Amino acid sequence: CASSYRRGRAGELFF.